This T cell receptor beta chain was found in a study of identical twins. Template switching added a universal primer binding site, and final cDNA carried unique molecular identifiers. One entry per CDR3 protein, called by TCRdb with MiXCR from the 5' RACE reads. The table includes some 760,000 distinct CDR3 sequences, 15% to 20% detected once. V shed 2 bases, J shed 4 bases, and the junction held 7 bases outside the gene matches. CDR3 length: 16 amino acids. Germline V CDR1 and CDR2: SGHDN, FVKESK. A further study also used this sample, focusing on T cells expressing NK-cell markers. That study reports: Whether expanded NKG2C-expressing T cell clones recognize HCMV is unknown.

The receptor was derived from a woman aged 18-29 years in good health. Sequencing input: PBMCs. The V call is TRBV14, the J call TRBJ2-1; TRBD2 matches 8 bases. The CDR3 region is CASSQHSGVRYNEQFF. The CDR3 coding sequence is TGTGCCAGCAGCCAACATAGCGGGGTTAGGTACAATGAGCAGTTCTTC.